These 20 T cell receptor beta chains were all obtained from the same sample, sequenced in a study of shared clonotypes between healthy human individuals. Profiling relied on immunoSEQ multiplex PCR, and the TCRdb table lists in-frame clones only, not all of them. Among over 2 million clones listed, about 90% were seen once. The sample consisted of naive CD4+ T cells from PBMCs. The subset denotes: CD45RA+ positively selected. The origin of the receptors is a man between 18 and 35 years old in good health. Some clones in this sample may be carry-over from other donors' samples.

CDR3: CASSTTTSYPGGEQFF. For the CDR3, the DNA is TGCGCCAGCAGCACGACGACTAGTTACCCCGGGGGTGAGCAGTTCTTC. The rearrangement uses TRBV5-1 and TRBJ2-1; D possibly corresponds to TRBD2 (6 bases). The V gene lost 4 bases and the J gene lost 9 bases, with 23 bases spanning the gap. In germline, CDR1 is SGHRS, CDR2 YFSETQ. This CDR3 has 16 residues.

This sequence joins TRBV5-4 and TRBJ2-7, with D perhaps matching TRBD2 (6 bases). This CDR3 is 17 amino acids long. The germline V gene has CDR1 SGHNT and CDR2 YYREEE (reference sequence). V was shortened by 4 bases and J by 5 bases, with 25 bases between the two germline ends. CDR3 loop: CASSPMPSGDVANEQYF. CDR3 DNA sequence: TGTGCCAGCAGCCCGATGCCCTCGGGGGATGTTGCAAACGAGCAGTACTTC. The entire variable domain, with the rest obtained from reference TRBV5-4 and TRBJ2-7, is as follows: ETGVTQSPTHLIKTRGQQVTLRCSSQSGHNTVSWYQQALGQGPQFIFQYYREEENGRGNFPPRFSGLQFPNYSSELNVNALELDDSALYLCASSPMPSGDVANEQYFGPGTRLTVT.

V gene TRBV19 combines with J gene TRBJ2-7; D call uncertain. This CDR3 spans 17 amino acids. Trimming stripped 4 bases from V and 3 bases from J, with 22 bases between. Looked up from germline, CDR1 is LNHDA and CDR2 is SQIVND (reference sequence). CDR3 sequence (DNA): TGTGCCAGTAGTAGGGGATTGACTCTCACAACCAACTACGAGCAGTACTTC. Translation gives CASSRGLTLTTNYEQYF.

The DNA of the CDR3 is TGTGCCAGCAGCCTTGACAGGACCTCCTACGAGCAGTACTTC. Its translation is CASSLDRTSYEQYF. The chain combines TRBV27 with TRBJ2-7; D possibly corresponds to TRBD1 (6 bases). CDR1 is MNHEY and CDR2 is SMNVEV in the germline V gene (reference sequence). The CDR3 sequence is 14 residues long. Deletions cut 6 bases from V and 0 bases from J, with 12 bases between.

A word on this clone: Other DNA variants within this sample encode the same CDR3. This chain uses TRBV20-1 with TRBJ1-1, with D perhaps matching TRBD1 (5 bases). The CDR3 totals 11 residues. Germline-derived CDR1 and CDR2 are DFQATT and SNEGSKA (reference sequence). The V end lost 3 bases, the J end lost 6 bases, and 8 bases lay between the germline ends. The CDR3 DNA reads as TGCAGTGCTAGGGGGGGGTCTGAAGCTTTCTTT. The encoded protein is CSARGGSEAFF.

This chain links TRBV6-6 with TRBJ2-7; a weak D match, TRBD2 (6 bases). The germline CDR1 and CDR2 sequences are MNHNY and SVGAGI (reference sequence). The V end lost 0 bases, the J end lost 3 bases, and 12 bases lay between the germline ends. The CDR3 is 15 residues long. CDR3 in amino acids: CASSYSLGGRYEQYF. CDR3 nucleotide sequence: TGTGCCAGCAGTTACTCACTAGGAGGGCGCTACGAGCAGTACTTC.

The CDR3 reads CASSQEGYQETQYF. The CDR3, as DNA: TGTGCCAGCAGCCAGGAAGGGTACCAAGAGACCCAGTACTTC. This rearrangement joins TRBV5-6 to TRBJ2-5, with D unresolved. The CDR3 has 14 amino acids. Germline V gene sequence: CDR1 SGHDT, CDR2 YYEEEE. V was trimmed by 4 bases and J by 0 bases, leaving 10 bases between them.

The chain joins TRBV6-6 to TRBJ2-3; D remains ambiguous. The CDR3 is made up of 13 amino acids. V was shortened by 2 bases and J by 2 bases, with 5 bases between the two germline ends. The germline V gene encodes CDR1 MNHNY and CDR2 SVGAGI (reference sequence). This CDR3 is CASSYGPTDTQYF. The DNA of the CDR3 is TGTGCCAGCAGTTACGGGCCCACAGATACGCAGTATTTT.

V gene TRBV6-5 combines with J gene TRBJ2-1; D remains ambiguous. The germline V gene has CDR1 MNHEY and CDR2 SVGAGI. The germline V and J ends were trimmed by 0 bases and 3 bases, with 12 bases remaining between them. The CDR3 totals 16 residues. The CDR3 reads CASSYSPVINYNEQFF. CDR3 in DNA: TGTGCCAGCAGTTACTCACCGGTAATCAACTACAATGAGCAGTTCTTC.

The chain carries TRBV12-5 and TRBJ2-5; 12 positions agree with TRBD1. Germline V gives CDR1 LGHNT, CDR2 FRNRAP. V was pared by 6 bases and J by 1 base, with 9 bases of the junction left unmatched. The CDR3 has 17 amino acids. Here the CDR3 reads CASGPGTGGMFQETQYF. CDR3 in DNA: TGTGCTAGTGGGCCCGGGACAGGGGGCATGTTCCAAGAGACCCAGTACTTC. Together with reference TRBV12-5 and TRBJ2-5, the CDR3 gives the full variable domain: DARVTQTPRHKVTEMGQEVTMRCQPILGHNTVFWYRQTMMQGLELLAYFRNRAPLDDSGMPKDRFSAEMPDATLATLKIQPSEPRDSAVYFCASGPGTGGMFQETQYFGPGTRLLVL.

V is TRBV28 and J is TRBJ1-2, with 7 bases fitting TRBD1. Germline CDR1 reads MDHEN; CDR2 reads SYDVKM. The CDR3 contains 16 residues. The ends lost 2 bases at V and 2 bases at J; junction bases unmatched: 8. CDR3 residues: CASSLGGTVRNYGYTF. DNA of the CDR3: TGTGCCAGCAGTTTAGGAGGGACAGTAAGGAACTATGGCTACACCTTC.

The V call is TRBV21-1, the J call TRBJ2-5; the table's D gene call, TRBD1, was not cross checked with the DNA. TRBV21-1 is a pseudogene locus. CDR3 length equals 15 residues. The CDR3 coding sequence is TGTGCCAGCAGCAAAAGCGGACAGGGGGGAGAGACCCAGTACTTC. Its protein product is CASSKSGQGGETQYF.

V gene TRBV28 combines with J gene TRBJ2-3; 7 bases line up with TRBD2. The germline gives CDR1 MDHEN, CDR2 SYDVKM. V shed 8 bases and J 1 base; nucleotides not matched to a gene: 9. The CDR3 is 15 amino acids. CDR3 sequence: CASSPGTTGTDTQYF. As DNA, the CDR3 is TGTGCCAGCTCCCCCGGGACTACCGGCACAGATACGCAGTATTTT.

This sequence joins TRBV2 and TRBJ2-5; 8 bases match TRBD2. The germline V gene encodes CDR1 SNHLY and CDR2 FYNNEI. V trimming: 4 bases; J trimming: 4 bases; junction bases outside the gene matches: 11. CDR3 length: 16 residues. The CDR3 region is CASSVESGRGGETQYF. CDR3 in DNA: TGTGCCAGCAGTGTAGAGAGCGGGAGAGGAGGAGAGACCCAGTACTTC.

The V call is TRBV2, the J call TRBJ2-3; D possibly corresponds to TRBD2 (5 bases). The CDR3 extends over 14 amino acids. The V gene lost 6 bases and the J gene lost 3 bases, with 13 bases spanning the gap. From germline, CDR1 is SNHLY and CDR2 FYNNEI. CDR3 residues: CASRYGRGTDTQYF. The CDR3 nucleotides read TGTGCCAGCAGGTATGGGAGAGGGACAGATACGCAGTATTTT.

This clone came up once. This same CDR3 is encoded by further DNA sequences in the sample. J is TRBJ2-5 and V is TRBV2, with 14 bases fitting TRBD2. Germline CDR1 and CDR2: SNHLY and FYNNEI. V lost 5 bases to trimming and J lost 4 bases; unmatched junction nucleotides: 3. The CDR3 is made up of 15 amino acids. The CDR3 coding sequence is TGTGCCAGCAGTCCGGGACTAGCGGGAGTAGAGACCCAGTACTTC. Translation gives CASSPGLAGVETQYF.

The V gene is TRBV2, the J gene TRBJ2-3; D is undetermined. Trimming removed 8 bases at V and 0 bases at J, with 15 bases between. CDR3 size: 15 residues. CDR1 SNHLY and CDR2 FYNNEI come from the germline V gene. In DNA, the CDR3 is TGTGCCAGCGGCCTATTGGCGACCAGCACAGATACGCAGTATTTT. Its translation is CASGLLATSTDTQYF.

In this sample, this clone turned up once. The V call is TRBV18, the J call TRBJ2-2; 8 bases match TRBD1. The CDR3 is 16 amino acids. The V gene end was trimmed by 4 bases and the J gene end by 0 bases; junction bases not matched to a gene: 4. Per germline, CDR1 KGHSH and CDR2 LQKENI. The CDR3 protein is CASSQDRVPNTGELFF. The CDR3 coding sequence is TGTGCCAGCTCACAGGACAGGGTGCCGAACACCGGGGAGCTGTTTTTT.

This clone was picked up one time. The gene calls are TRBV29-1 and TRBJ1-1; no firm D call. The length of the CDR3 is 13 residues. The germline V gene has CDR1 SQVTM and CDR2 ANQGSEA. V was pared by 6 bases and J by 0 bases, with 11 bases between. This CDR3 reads CSVEKAMNTEAFF. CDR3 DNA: TGCAGCGTGGAAAAGGCCATGAACACTGAAGCTTTCTTT.

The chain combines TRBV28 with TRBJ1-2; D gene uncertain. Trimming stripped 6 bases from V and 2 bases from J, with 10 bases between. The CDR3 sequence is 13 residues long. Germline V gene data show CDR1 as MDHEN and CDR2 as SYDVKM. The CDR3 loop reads CASSAAHNYGYTF. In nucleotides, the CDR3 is TGTGCCAGCAGCGCGGCACACAACTATGGCTACACCTTC.